Below, 6 T cell receptor beta chains from the same sample are listed, as sequenced in a study of tumor-infiltrating lymphocytes in primary liver carcinoma. With 400 to 550 ng total RNA as template and a constant-region primer, TCR beta cDNA was made. It was through three nested multiplex PCR rounds of slightly modified ARM-PCR that TCR beta libraries arose. With TRBV1-TRBV30 forward primers and a C-beta reverse primer, the first two PCR rounds were run for roughly 10 cycles each. TCRdb re-called the multiplex PCR reads through MiXCR, storing one row per CDR3 protein. The data hold a few hundred thousand distinct CDR3 sequences, with 50% to 75% observed a single time. The researchers obtained blood RNA from unsorted whole blood and also extracted germline DNA. Sequencing was done on a sample of peripheral blood. These receptors were collected from a woman in her twenties or thirties with primary liver carcinoma and hepatitis B virus infection.

The sample holds a few counts of this clonotype. The V gene is TRBV7-9, the J gene TRBJ1-1; D is uncertain. This CDR3 region has 14 residues. Looked up from germline, CDR1 is SEHNR and CDR2 is FQNEAQ (reference sequence). V shed 2 bases and J shed 4 bases, with 11 bases lying between them. The CDR3 nucleotides are TGTGCCAGCAGCTTAATAGACGCCATCACTGAAGCTTTCTTT. Translation: CASSLIDAITEAFF.

Details on this clonotype: This likely comes from a read error, as the CDR3 has no conserved phenylalanine or tryptophan at its end. The chain uses TRBV4-2 and TRBJ2-7; D gene uncertain. The V gene's germline CDR1 is LGHNA and CDR2 YNFKEQ. V lost 0 bases, J lost 5 bases, and 8 bases lay in between. The CDR3 runs 13 residues. DNA of the CDR3: TGTGCCAGCAGCCAAGAGGCAGGACACGAGCAGTACTTA. This codes for CASSQEAGHEQYL.

This clonotype has just a few counts. The rearrangement uses TRBV5-8 and TRBJ2-3, with 7 bases fitting TRBD1. Per germline, CDR1 SGHTS and CDR2 YDEGEE. The trim removed 3 bases at V and 3 bases at J, leaving 7 bases unmatched. The CDR3 length is 15 residues. Here the CDR3 DNA reads TGTGCCAGCAGCTCGAGTAAGGGGGCAACAGATACGCAGTATTTT. Translation gives CASSSSKGATDTQYF.

The chain is built from TRBV14 and TRBJ2-2; 10 bases map to TRBD2. Germline values: CDR1 SGHDN, CDR2 FVKESK. The CDR3 extends over 17 amino acids. V was pared by 4 bases and J by 3 bases, with 8 bases of the junction left unmatched. For the CDR3, the DNA is TGTGCCAGCAGCCGGCGCCTTACTAGCGGGGACACCGGGGAGCTGTTTTTT. As protein: CASSRRLTSGDTGELFF.

As to this clonotype: A read error may explain this, as a much larger clone is one base away. The rearrangement joins TRBV4-2 to TRBJ2-2; D might be TRBD1 (5 bases). Trimming took off 4 bases at V and 1 base at J, with 13 bases between the two ends. There are 16 residues in the CDR3. The germline V gene has CDR1 LGHNA and CDR2 YNFKEQ. CDR3 residues: CASSPQGGRNTGELFF. CDR3 DNA sequence: TGTGCCAGCAGCCCGCAGGGCGGACGGAACACCGGGGAGCTGTTTTTT.

This clonotype was observed at least ten times. J is TRBJ2-1 and V is TRBV29-1; 8 nucleotides match TRBD1. CDR1 and CDR2 (germline): SQVTM, ANQGSEA. V shed 5 bases, J shed 7 bases, and the junction held 10 bases outside the gene matches. This CDR3 is 14 amino acids long. In DNA form, the CDR3 reads TGCAGCGTTAAGACCAGGGGGCGGGCGAATGAGCAGTTCTTC. It translates to CSVKTRGRANEQFF.